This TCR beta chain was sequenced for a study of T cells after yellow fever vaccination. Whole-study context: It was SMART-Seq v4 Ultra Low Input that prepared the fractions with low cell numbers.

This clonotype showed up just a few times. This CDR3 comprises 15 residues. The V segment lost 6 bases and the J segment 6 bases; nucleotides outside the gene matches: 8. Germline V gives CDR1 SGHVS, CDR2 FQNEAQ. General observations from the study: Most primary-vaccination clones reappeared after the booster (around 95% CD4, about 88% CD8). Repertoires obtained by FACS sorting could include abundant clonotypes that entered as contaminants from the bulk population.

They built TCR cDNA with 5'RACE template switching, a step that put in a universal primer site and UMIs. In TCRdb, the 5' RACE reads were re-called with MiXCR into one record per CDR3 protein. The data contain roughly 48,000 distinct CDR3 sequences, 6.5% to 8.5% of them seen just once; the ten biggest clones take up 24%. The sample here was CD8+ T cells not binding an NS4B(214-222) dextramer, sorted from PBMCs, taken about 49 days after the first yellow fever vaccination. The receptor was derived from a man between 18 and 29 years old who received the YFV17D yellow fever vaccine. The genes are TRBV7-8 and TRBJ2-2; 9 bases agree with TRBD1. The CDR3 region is CASRLGTGFSGELFF. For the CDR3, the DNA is TGTGCCAGCAGGCTCGGGACAGGGTTTTCCGGGGAGCTGTTTTTT. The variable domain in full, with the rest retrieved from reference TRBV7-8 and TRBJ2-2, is GAGVSQSPRYKVAKRGQDVALRCDPISGHVSLFWYQQALGQGPEFLTYFQNEAQLDKSGLPSDRFFAERPEGSVSTLKIQRTQQEDSAVYLCASRLGTGFSGELFFGEGSRLTVL.